These 32 T cell receptor beta chains were all obtained from the same sample, sequenced in a study of blood T cell repertoires in COVID-19 (dated by TCRdb to about 2020). Receptor libraries were prepared by the immunoSEQ multiplex PCR assay. This is the immuneACCESS table as TCRdb keeps it, with only in-frame sequences that have V and J called. A part of the clones is gone; compared with another copy, unresolved V genes explain less than half, and the rest is unexplained. This sample gives roughly 250,000 clones in total; under 90% of them show up just once. The top ten hold over 2.5% of the sample. Material: peripheral blood. All receptors come from an older woman with active or convalescent COVID-19.

The chain has TRBV14 and TRBJ2-7; 8 bases are shared with TRBD2. CDR1 SGHDN and CDR2 FVKESK come from the germline V gene. The CDR3 has 14 amino acids. V lost 4 bases to trimming and J lost 2 bases; unmatched junction nucleotides: 4. This chain's CDR3 is CASSPRLATYEQYF. For the CDR3, the DNA is TGTGCCAGCAGCCCCCGACTAGCGACCTACGAGCAGTACTTC.

This clone was observed a single time. V and J are TRBV7-9 and TRBJ1-3; D gene uncertain. The V gene lost 1 base and the J gene lost 4 bases, with 5 bases spanning the gap. The germline V gene has CDR1 SEHNR and CDR2 FQNEAQ (reference sequence). CDR3 length: 13 residues. CDR3 region: CASSLGGGNTIYF. In DNA, the CDR3 is TGTGCCAGCAGCTTAGGAGGAGGAAACACCATATATTTT.

The gene calls are TRBV29-1 and TRBJ2-3; 11 bases align to TRBD1. The V gene's germline CDR1 is SQVTM and CDR2 ANQGSEA. J gave up 1 base and V 4 bases, and 1 base lay outside the gene matches. The CDR3 is 14 amino acids. The CDR3 here is CSVAGQGGTDTQYF. CDR3 DNA: TGCAGCGTTGCGGGACAGGGGGGCACAGATACGCAGTATTTT.

This clone was picked up many times. The rearrangement uses TRBV24-1 and TRBJ2-2, with 13 bases matching TRBD2. This CDR3 comprises 17 residues. Germline V CDR1 and CDR2: KGHDR, SFDVKD. Losses at the gene ends were 5 bases for V and 6 bases for J; bases not matched to a gene: 8. This chain's CDR3 is CATSASGLAGRAGELFF. CDR3 coding DNA: TGTGCCACCAGTGCTTCGGGACTAGCGGGGAGGGCCGGGGAGCTGTTTTTT.

The sample holds one count of this clone. The J gene is TRBJ2-7, the V gene TRBV5-4, with D possibly being TRBD1 (6 bases). This CDR3 contains 14 residues. Germline V gives CDR1 SGHNT, CDR2 YYREEE (reference sequence). Trimming pared 3 bases from V and 4 bases from J, leaving 14 bases between. The CDR3 region has the DNA TGTGCCAGCAGCTCCCTGGGGGCGGTGTACGAGCAGTACTTC. It specifies CASSSLGAVYEQYF.

The genes are TRBV5-1 and TRBJ2-1; 13 bases match TRBD2. Trimming at V came to 4 bases and at J to 7 bases, leaving 8 bases not matched to a gene. The germline gives CDR1 SGHRS, CDR2 YFSETQ. This CDR3 contains 16 residues. CDR3 DNA sequence: TGCGCCAGCAGCGTTACTAGCGGGGGGGCCTCAAATGAGCAGTTCTTC. This translates into CASSVTSGGASNEQFF.

This rearrangement joins TRBV30 to TRBJ1-2; TRBD1 agrees at 9 bases. Germline V gene lookup returns CDR1 GTSNPN and CDR2 SVGIG (reference sequence). J lost 2 bases, V lost 4 bases, and 5 bases had no gene match. This CDR3 region has 14 residues. The CDR3 sequence is CAWTPGTGNYGYTF. In nucleotides, the CDR3 is TGTGCCTGGACCCCCGGGACAGGGAACTATGGCTACACCTTC. Variable domain in full (rest from reference TRBV30 and TRBJ1-2): SQTIHQWPATLVQPVGSPLSLECTVEGTSNPNLYWYRQAAGRGLQLLFYSVGIGQISSEVPQNLSASRPQDRQFILSSKKLLLSDSGFYLCAWTPGTGNYGYTFGSGTRLTVV.

The chain combines TRBV18 with TRBJ1-2; a possible D gene is TRBD1 (5 bases). The CDR3 sequence is 16 residues long. The V end was cut by 2 bases, the J end by 4 bases, with 17 bases between. The germline V gene encodes CDR1 KGHSH and CDR2 LQKENI. The CDR3 DNA reads as TGTGCCAGCTCACCAGTTAAGACAGCCCTCGCCTATGGCTACACCTTC. This codes for CASSPVKTALAYGYTF.

This rearrangement joins TRBV10-3 to TRBJ1-5; D not resolved. Germline CDR1 ENHRY, CDR2 SYGVKD. V lost 6 bases and J 10 bases, leaving 16 bases between the germline ends. This CDR3 contains 13 residues. The CDR3 bases are TGTGCCATCAGAGCTACGGAGGTGGGACCCCAGCATTTT. This gives the protein CAIRATEVGPQHF.

The chain couples TRBV7-6 to TRBJ1-2, with TRBD1 as a possible D gene (5 bases). The germline V gene has CDR1 SGHVS and CDR2 FNYEAQ. The CDR3 sequence is 12 residues long. V was shortened by 5 bases and J by 7 bases, with 11 bases between the two germline ends. CDR3 DNA sequence: TGTGCCAGCAGCGGGGCTGGCTCTGGCTACACCTTC. This codes for CASSGAGSGYTF.

The chain has TRBV2 and TRBJ2-3; 7 bases map to TRBD1. V lost 4 bases and J lost 2; bases outside the gene matches: 9. Germline V gene lookup returns CDR1 SNHLY and CDR2 FYNNEI. The CDR3 has 16 residues. The CDR3 here is CASSGTGLTTTDTQYF. DNA of the CDR3: TGTGCCAGCAGTGGGACAGGACTTACTACCACAGATACGCAGTATTTT.

The chain is built from TRBV7-9 and TRBJ1-6; 8 nucleotides agree with TRBD1. The germline gives CDR1 SEHNR, CDR2 FQNEAQ (reference sequence). This CDR3 region has 16 residues. V shed 5 bases and J 2 bases; nucleotides not matched to a gene: 5. CDR3 sequence: CASSTLTGAYNSPLHF. For the CDR3, the DNA is TGTGCCAGCAGCACCCTGACAGGGGCCTATAATTCACCCCTCCACTTT.

The rearrangement links TRBV6-4 to TRBJ1-6; no reliable D call. The V gene's germline CDR1 is MRHNA and CDR2 SNTAGT. V lost 10 bases to trimming and J lost 6 bases, with 13 bases between them. The CDR3 runs 13 residues. The CDR3 reads CATSSDGNSPLHF. CDR3 sequence (DNA): TGTGCCACCTCCAGCGACGGTAATTCACCCCTCCACTTT.

This clone came up a few times. V gene TRBV28 combines with J gene TRBJ1-3; 7 bases are shared with TRBD1. With V trimmed by 0 bases and J by 0 bases, 5 bases remained unmatched. Germline loops: CDR1 MDHEN, CDR2 SYDVKM. The length of the CDR3 is 17 residues. The CDR3 nucleotides are TGTGCCAGCAGTTTATGGGGACAGACGAGCTCTGGAAACACCATATATTTT. Its translation: CASSLWGQTSSGNTIYF.

V usage is TRBV7-2 and J usage is TRBJ2-7; TRBD1 is a possible D gene (7 bases). CDR3 length equals 15 residues. Germline CDR1 SGHTA, CDR2 FQGNSA. With 2 bases removed from V and 7 bases from J, the gap between germline ends came to 18 bases. In DNA form, the CDR3 reads TGTGCCAGCAGCTTAAGCAGGGGGGCGGCTGCGGAGCAGTACTTC. Protein sequence: CASSLSRGAAAEQYF.

The J gene is TRBJ1-5, the V gene TRBV3-1 (or the pseudogene TRBV3-2); 8 nucleotides align to TRBD1. Trimming at V came to 4 bases and at J to 5 bases, leaving 10 bases not matched to a gene. This CDR3 region has 16 residues. The germline V gene has CDR1 LGHDT and CDR2 YNNKEL (reference sequence). CDR3 bases: TGTGCCAGCAGCCCCTGGACAGGGTTTTCCTATCAGCCCCAGCATTTT. Residues: CASSPWTGFSYQPQHF.

This chain connects TRBV7-3 to TRBJ2-1; 13 bases agree with TRBD2. The V gene's germline CDR1 is SGHTA and CDR2 FQGTGA. V shed 1 base and J 6 bases; nucleotides not matched to a gene: 3. The CDR3 is made up of 16 amino acids. This CDR3 reads CASSLMGTSGVNEQFF. The CDR3 nucleotides read TGTGCCAGCAGCTTAATGGGGACTAGCGGGGTCAATGAGCAGTTCTTC.

The chain combines TRBV7-9 with TRBJ2-5; 8 positions match TRBD2. The CDR3 runs 18 residues. The junction had 17 bases not matched to a gene; V was cut back by 5 bases and J by 3 bases. Germline CDR1 SEHNR, CDR2 FQNEAQ (reference sequence). CDR3 bases: TGTGCCAGCAGCGGCCGGGAGGGTGGCGCCAGGAGGAAAGAGACCCAGTACTTC. Translated: CASSGREGGARRKETQYF. Full variable domain (rest looked up from reference TRBV7-9 and TRBJ2-5): DTGVSQNPRHKITKRGQNVTFRCDPISEHNRLYWYRQTLGQGPEFLTYFQNEAQLEKSRLLSDRFSAERPKGSFSTLEIQRTEQGDSAMYLCASSGREGGARRKETQYFGPGTRLLVL.

The chain carries TRBV12-3 or TRBV12-4 and TRBJ2-5, with a possible D match to TRBD2 (6 bases). The germline V and J ends were trimmed by 10 bases and 3 bases, with 15 bases remaining between them. This CDR3 comprises 13 residues. CDR3 loop: CATRDLYKETQYF. The CDR3 coding sequence is TGTGCCACCCGGGACTTGTACAAAGAGACCCAGTACTTC.

The chain combines TRBV5-4 with TRBJ2-3, with TRBD1 as a possible D gene (6 bases). Trimming pared 4 bases from V and 2 bases from J, leaving 11 bases between. CDR1 is SGHNT, CDR2 YYREEE, per germline (reference sequence). The length of the CDR3 is 14 residues. CDR3 in DNA: TGTGCCAGCAGCCTAGGACAGTACACAGATACGCAGTATTTT. Its translation is CASSLGQYTDTQYF.

The chain uses TRBV4-3 and TRBJ1-4; 10 bases fit TRBD1. CDR1 is LGHNA, CDR2 YSLEER, per germline. This CDR3 comprises 20 residues. J gave up 8 bases and V 0 bases, and 18 bases lay outside the gene matches. The CDR3 loop reads CASSQEWGQGRLTAREKLFF. CDR3 bases: TGCGCCAGCAGCCAAGAATGGGGACAGGGGAGGCTCACCGCTCGAGAAAAACTGTTTTTT.

The chain couples TRBV6-5 to TRBJ1-2; tentative D call: TRBD1 (6 bases). The CDR3 has 13 amino acids. The ends were cut back, 6 bases at V and 8 bases at J, with 16 bases in the middle. The germline CDR1 and CDR2 sequences are MNHEY and SVGAGI. The CDR3 region has the DNA TGTGCCAGCAGACGACAGGTTGGGGAAGGCTACACCTTC. It is translated as CASRRQVGEGYTF.

The chain is built from TRBV11-2 and TRBJ1-6; tentative D call: TRBD1 (6 bases). V was trimmed by 3 bases and J by 8 bases, leaving 11 bases between them. Germline-derived CDR1 and CDR2 are SGHAT and FQNNGV. The CDR3 spans 14 residues. The CDR3 here is CASSFGGADSPLHF. Here the CDR3 DNA reads TGTGCCAGCAGCTTCGGGGGGGCGGATTCACCCCTCCACTTT.

The J gene is TRBJ2-1, the V gene TRBV7-8, with 13 nucleotides matching TRBD2. This CDR3 has 16 residues. Losses at the gene ends were 5 bases for V and 6 bases for J; bases not matched to a gene: 7. CDR1 SGHVS and CDR2 FQNEAQ come from the germline V gene. The CDR3 region is CASSVLLAGGPNEQFF. Written as DNA, the CDR3 is TGTGCCAGCAGCGTCTTACTAGCGGGGGGGCCCAATGAGCAGTTCTTC.

The CDR3 coding sequence is TGTGCCAGCAGTCCTTTCCAGGGGTTGAATCAGCCCCAGCATTTT. Translated, it gives CASSPFQGLNQPQHF. This chain links TRBV6-5 with TRBJ1-5; tentative D call: TRBD1 (6 bases). The CDR3 spans 15 residues. The V gene lost 5 bases and the J gene lost 4 bases, with 15 bases spanning the gap. The germline V gene has CDR1 MNHEY and CDR2 SVGAGI.

A single count supports this clone. The chain carries TRBV5-4 and TRBJ2-1, with D perhaps matching TRBD1 (5 bases). This CDR3 comprises 14 residues. Per germline, CDR1 SGHNT and CDR2 YYREEE (reference sequence). V dropped 1 base and J dropped 10 bases, with 15 bases sitting between them. CDR3 residues: CASSLNVGPREQFF. Here the CDR3 DNA reads TGTGCCAGCAGCTTGAACGTGGGGCCGCGAGAGCAGTTCTTC. Full variable domain (outside the CDR3, taken from reference TRBV5-4 and TRBJ2-1): ETGVTQSPTHLIKTRGQQVTLRCSSQSGHNTVSWYQQALGQGPQFIFQYYREEENGRGNFPPRFSGLQFPNYSSELNVNALELDDSALYLCASSLNVGPREQFFGPGTRLTVL.

There are a few counts of this clone. The rearrangement uses TRBV4-3 and TRBJ2-1; D is perhaps TRBD1 (5 bases). Per the germline V gene, CDR1 is LGHNA and CDR2 is YSLEER. V gave up 3 bases and J gave up 0 bases, with 9 bases separating them. This CDR3 comprises 15 residues. This CDR3 is CASSQLTVSYNEQFF. CDR3 sequence (DNA): TGCGCCAGCAGCCAGCTGACAGTCTCCTACAATGAGCAGTTCTTC.

V and J are TRBV4-2 and TRBJ2-1, with 8 bases identical to TRBD2. V trimming: 1 base; J trimming: 6 bases; junction bases outside the gene matches: 5. CDR3 size: 15 residues. Looked up from germline, CDR1 is LGHNA and CDR2 is YNFKEQ. The CDR3, as DNA: TGTGCCAGCAGCCAAGTCCCCGCGGGGGGCAATGAGCAGTTCTTC. This encodes CASSQVPAGGNEQFF.

This clone showed up just a few times. The chain joins TRBV28 to TRBJ2-7; 9 bases map to TRBD2. Germline-derived CDR1 and CDR2 are MDHEN and SYDVKM. V dropped 6 bases and J dropped 1; count of bases not matched to a gene: 4. CDR3 length equals 14 residues. This CDR3 is CASRAGGPSYEQYF. In nucleotides, the CDR3 is TGTGCCAGCAGGGCGGGGGGGCCGTCCTACGAGCAGTACTTC.

The chain joins TRBV29-1 to TRBJ1-4; TRBD1 aligns across 8 bases. Germline values: CDR1 SQVTM, CDR2 ANQGSEA. The CDR3 spans 15 residues. With 7 bases clipped from V and 10 bases from J, the junction kept 17 bases outside the gene matches. CDR3 sequence reads: CSARFEVRDRGKLFF. In DNA, the CDR3 is TGCAGCGCCCGTTTCGAAGTCCGCGACAGGGGAAAACTGTTTTTT.

CDR3: CAIRGGRGANYEQYF. The CDR3 coding sequence is TGTGCCATCCGCGGGGGGCGGGGGGCCAACTACGAGCAGTACTTC. The genes are TRBV10-3 and TRBJ2-7, with 8 nucleotides matching TRBD2. The V gene end was trimmed by 8 bases and the J gene end by 3 bases; junction bases not matched to a gene: 12. The CDR3 covers 15 residues. In germline, CDR1 is ENHRY, CDR2 SYGVKD.

The chain joins TRBV12-3 or TRBV12-4 to TRBJ2-7; the match to TRBD1 covers 9 bases. Losses at the gene ends were 6 bases for V and 9 bases for J; bases not matched to a gene: 9. The CDR3 covers 13 residues. CDR3 residues: CASSPTGGTRQYF. DNA of the CDR3: TGTGCCAGCAGCCCTACAGGGGGCACACGGCAGTACTTC.